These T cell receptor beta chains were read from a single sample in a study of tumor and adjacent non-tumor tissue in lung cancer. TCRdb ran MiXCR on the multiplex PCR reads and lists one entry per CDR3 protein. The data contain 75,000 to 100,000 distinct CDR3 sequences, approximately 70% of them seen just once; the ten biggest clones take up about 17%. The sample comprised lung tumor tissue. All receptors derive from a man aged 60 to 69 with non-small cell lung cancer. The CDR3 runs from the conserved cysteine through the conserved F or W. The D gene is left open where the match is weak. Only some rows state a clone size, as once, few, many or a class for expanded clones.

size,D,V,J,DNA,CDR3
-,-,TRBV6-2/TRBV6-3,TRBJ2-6,TGTACCAGCAGTTACTCGGTGGGGCGCTCTGGGGCCAACGTCCTGACTTTC,CTSSYSVGRSGANVLTF
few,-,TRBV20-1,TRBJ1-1,TGCAGTGCTGATGACATCCATGAAGCTCTTTTT,CSADDIHEALF
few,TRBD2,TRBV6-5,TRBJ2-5,TGTGCCAGCAGTTGCGGGGGGGGGACCCAACTTCAAGGGACCCAGTACTTC,CASSCGGGTQLQGTQYF
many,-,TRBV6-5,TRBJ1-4,TGTGCCAGCAGTTATTTCGGGACAACGGATGAAAAACTGTTTTTT,CASSYFGTTDEKLFF
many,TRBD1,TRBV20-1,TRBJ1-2,TGCAGTGCCGATCCAGGGGGCGCGGGTGGCTACACCTTC,CSADPGGAGGYTF
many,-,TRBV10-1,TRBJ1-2,TGCGCCAGCAGTGAATCTGGTGGTTGGGGCTACACCTTC,CASSESGGWGYTF
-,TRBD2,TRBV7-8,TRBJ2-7,TGTGCCAGCAGCACCTTCCAGGGGACTAGCTCCTACGAGCTGTACTTC,CASSTFQGTSSYELYF
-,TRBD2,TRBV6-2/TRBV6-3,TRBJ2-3,TGTGCCTGCAGGTTAGCGGGAGGCTCAGATACGCACTATTTT,CACRLAGGSDTHYF
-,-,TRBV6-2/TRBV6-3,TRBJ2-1,TGTGCCAGCACTTACGGGTTCGAACAGTTCTTC,CASTYGFEQFF
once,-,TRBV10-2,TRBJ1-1,TGCGGCAGTAGTGAATCCCAGGGTACCGCTTTCTTT,CGSSESQGTAFF
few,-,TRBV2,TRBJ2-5,TGTGCCAGCAGTGACACAAACGGGGAGACCCAGTACTTC,CASSDTNGETQYF
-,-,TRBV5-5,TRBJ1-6,TGTGCGAGCGGCCAAACAACCCCCGCCTTCGGGGCGGATAATTCACCCCTCCACTTT,CASGQTTPAFGADNSPLHF
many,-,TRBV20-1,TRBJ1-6,TGCAGTGCCGGGACGGGGATTTCACCCCTCCACTTT,CSAGTGISPLHF
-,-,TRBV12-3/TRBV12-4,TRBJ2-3,TGTGCCAGCAGTTTAGTGGATGGACCAGATACGCAGTATTTT,CASSLVDGPDTQYF
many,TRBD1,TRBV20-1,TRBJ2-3,TGCAGTGCGCCACATGGGACAGGGGGCATAAATACGCAGTATTTT,CSAPHGTGGINTQYF
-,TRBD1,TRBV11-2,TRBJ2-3,TGTGCCAACAGCCCGACAGGGTACACAGATACGCAGTATTTT,CANSPTGYTDTQYF
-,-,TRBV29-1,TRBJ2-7,TGCAGCTTCGTGACTAGTGGAGGGTACGAGCAGTACTTC,CSFVTSGGYEQYF
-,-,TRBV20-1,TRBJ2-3,TGCAGTGCTCCAGGTATGACAGATACGCAGTATTTT,CSAPGMTDTQYF
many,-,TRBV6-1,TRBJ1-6,TGTGCCAGCAGTGAACGACAGGAAAACTCCTATAATTCACCCCTCCACTTT,CASSERQENSYNSPLHF
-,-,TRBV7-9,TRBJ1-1,TGTGACAGCAGCCATAGCGGATGGGCGGACCGAGAAGCTTTCTTC,CDSSHSGWADREAFF
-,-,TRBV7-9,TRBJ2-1,TGTGCCAGCAGCTTATCGGGAGAGGGGGCGAATGAACAGTTCTTC,CASSLSGEGANEQFF
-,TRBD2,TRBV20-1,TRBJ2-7,TGCAGTACGCCAGGACTAGCGGGAGGGCCATCTCGACGCGAGCAGTACTTC,CSTPGLAGGPSRREQYF
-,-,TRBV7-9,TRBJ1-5,TGTGCCAGCAACTTTTCTGGCAGTGGACAGTCCCAGCATTTT,CASNFSGSGQSQHF
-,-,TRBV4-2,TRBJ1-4,TGTACCAGCACGCCGCGGGACATCGGGTTTAATGAAAGACTGTTTTTT,CTSTPRDIGFNERLFF
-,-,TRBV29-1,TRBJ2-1,TGCAGCGTTGAAAAACTGTGGGGGGATGAGCACTTCTTC,CSVEKLWGDEHFF
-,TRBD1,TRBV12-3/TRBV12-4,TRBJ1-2,TGTGCCAGCAGACGGACAGGGATACCTAGCGTTACCTATGGCTACACCTTC,CASRRTGIPSVTYGYTF
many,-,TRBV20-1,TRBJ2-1,TGCAGTGCTCAAACGTGGGGGGCCGGGAGGAATGAGCAGTTCTTC,CSAQTWGAGRNEQFF
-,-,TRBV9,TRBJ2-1,TGTGCCAGCAGCGTAGACCACAATGAGCAGTTCTTC,CASSVDHNEQFF
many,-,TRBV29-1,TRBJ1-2,TGCAGCGCCCGGAGGGCAGGGTTAGACTATGGCTACACCTTC,CSARRAGLDYGYTF
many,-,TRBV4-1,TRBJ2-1,TGCGCCAGCAGCCAGAGGTCCAGCTCCTACAATGAGCAGTTCTTC,CASSQRSSSYNEQFF
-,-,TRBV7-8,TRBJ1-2,TGTGTCAGAAGCTCCGGACCGCAGGGCTACACCTTC,CVRSSGPQGYTF
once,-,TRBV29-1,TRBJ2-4,TGTAGTGTCAGGCCGGTCCCTGCCAAAAACATTCAGTACTTC,CSVRPVPAKNIQYF
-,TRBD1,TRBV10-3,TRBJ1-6,TGTGTCATCAGTGAGTCCCCTCAGGGGGCAAGGTCACCCCCCCACTTT,CVISESPQGARSPPHF
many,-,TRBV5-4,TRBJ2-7,TGTGCCAGCAGCTTGGGGCAGGGTACCGAGCAGTACTTC,CASSLGQGTEQYF
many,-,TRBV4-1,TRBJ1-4,TGCGCCAGCAGCCAAGATCCCCCCGGGCGGGCTAATGAAAAACTGTTTTTT,CASSQDPPGRANEKLFF
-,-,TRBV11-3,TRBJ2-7,TGTACCAGCAGCCTCAGCCCGGGATCCTACGAGCAGTACTTC,CTSSLSPGSYEQYF
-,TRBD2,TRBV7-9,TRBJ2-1,TGTGCCAGCAGCCCCCGCACCGGGACTAGCGGGACGAATGAGCAGTTCTTC,CASSPRTGTSGTNEQFF
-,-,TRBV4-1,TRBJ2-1,TGCACCTGCAGCCAAGATTTGGATGAGCAGTTCTTC,CTCSQDLDEQFF
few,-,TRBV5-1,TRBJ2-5,TGCGCCAGCAGCTCCCAGGAGGCAGAAGAGACCCAGTACTTC,CASSSQEAEETQYF
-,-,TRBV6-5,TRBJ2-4,TGTGCCAGCCGTCCTAGTGGGGGTCCCAAAAACATTCAGTACTTC,CASRPSGGPKNIQYF
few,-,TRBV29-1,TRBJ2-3,TGCAGCGTCGCCAGCGTACTCCGGAGCACAGATACACAGTATTTT,CSVASVLRSTDTQYF
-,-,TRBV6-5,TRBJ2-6,TGTGCTAGCAGGACCCAGGCGGCTGGGACCAACGTCATGACTTTC,CASRTQAAGTNVMTF
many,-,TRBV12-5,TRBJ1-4,TGTGCTAGTGGCTCAGACTCAACTAATGAAAAACTGTTTTTT,CASGSDSTNEKLFF
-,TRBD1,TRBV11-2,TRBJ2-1,TGCGCTAGCAGCCCGCACAGGGGGACGAGGGATGAGCAGTTCTTC,CASSPHRGTRDEQFF
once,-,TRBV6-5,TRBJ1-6,TGTGCCAGCAGTCCACTGGGACTTGGCAAGTCACCCCTCCACTTT,CASSPLGLGKSPLHF
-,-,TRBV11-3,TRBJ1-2,TGTGCCAGCAGCTTACTTATGGGCTATGGCTACACCTTC,CASSLLMGYGYTF
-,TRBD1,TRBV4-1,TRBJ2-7,TGCGCCAGCAGCCGAGACAGGGTACAATTCTACGATCAGTACTTC,CASSRDRVQFYDQYF
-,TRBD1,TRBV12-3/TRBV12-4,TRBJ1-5,TGTGCGAGCAGTTTAGACGGCAGGGGGGATCATCCCCAGCATTTT,CASSLDGRGDHPQHF
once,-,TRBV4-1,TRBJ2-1,TGCGCCAGCAGCCACCTGGGGATCTCCTACAATGAGAAGTTCTTC,CASSHLGISYNEKFF
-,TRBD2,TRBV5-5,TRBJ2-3,TGTGTCAACAGCTTGGGTACTAGCGGGAGCACAGATACGCAGTATTTT,CVNSLGTSGSTDTQYF
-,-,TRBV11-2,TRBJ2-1,TGTGCCAGCAGCCCGCATCGGGGGATGAGGGATAAGCAGTTATTC,CASSPHRGMRDKQLF
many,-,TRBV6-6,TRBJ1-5,TGTGCCAGCAGTTTGGTTGAAAATCAGCCCCAGCATTTT,CASSLVENQPQHF
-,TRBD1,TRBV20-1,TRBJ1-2,TGCAGTGCCAACGACTTGGGACAGGAAGATTATGGCTACATCTTC,CSANDLGQEDYGYIF